The 7 T cell receptor beta chains below come from one sample, sequenced in a study of blood T cell repertoires in COVID-19. TCRdb's table, derived via immunoSEQ multiplex PCR, lists solely in-frame clones and lacks some. Here the sample spans approximately 440,000 clones, roughly 91% being singletons. Sequenced: PBMCs or T cells enriched from blood (not recorded which). All receptors derive from a man aged 18 to 29 who had recovered from COVID-19.

The chain joins TRBV7-2 to TRBJ2-1; TRBD2 agrees at 10 bases. Per germline, CDR1 SGHTA and CDR2 FQGNSA. Trimming took 5 bases from V and 3 from J; bases not matched to a gene: 4. CDR3 length: 15 residues. CDR3 bases: TGTGCCAGCAGCCCTAGCGGGAGCAGCTACAATGAGCAGTTCTTC. Encoded protein: CASSPSGSSYNEQFF.

V is TRBV9 and J is TRBJ2-1, with D possibly being TRBD2 (6 bases). The germline V gene encodes CDR1 SGDLS and CDR2 YYNGEE. Trimming stripped 0 bases from V and 12 bases from J, with 13 bases between. This CDR3 is 13 amino acids long. The CDR3 protein is CASSVGLENRQFF. CDR3 nucleotide sequence: TGTGCCAGCAGCGTAGGACTAGAGAACAGGCAGTTCTTC.

This clone has more than one count but fewer than ten. V usage is TRBV30 and J usage is TRBJ2-1, with D possibly matching TRBD2 (5 bases). Germline assignment: CDR1 GTSNPN and CDR2 SVGIG (reference sequence). The CDR3 spans 12 residues. Trimming took 2 bases from V and 7 from J, leaving 9 bases between them. This CDR3 reads CAWSTRGNEQFF. Here the CDR3 DNA reads TGTGCCTGGAGTACCAGAGGGAATGAGCAGTTCTTC.

The rearrangement joins TRBV2 to TRBJ1-6; TRBD1 matches 10 bases. Trimming at V came to 8 bases and at J to 1 base, leaving 5 bases not matched to a gene. The CDR3 totals 16 residues. The germline gives CDR1 SNHLY, CDR2 FYNNEI. This CDR3 is CASAPDRGSYNSPLHF. As DNA, the CDR3 is TGTGCCAGCGCACCGGACAGGGGGTCCTATAATTCACCCCTCCACTTT.

This clone was detected only a few times. Other DNA sequences from this sample encode an identical CDR3 as well. The chain employs TRBV7-3 and TRBJ1-1; the D gene is possibly TRBD1 (6 bases). Trimming stripped 5 bases from V and 2 bases from J, with 9 bases between. Germline CDR1 reads SGHTA; CDR2 reads FQGTGA. The CDR3 consists of 13 residues. Here the CDR3 reads CASSLQGNTEAFF. The CDR3, as DNA: TGTGCCAGCAGCCTACAGGGAAACACTGAAGCTTTCTTT.

V is TRBV4-2 and J is TRBJ1-6; D is perhaps TRBD1 (5 bases). The CDR3 loop spans 15 amino acids. CDR1 is LGHNA, CDR2 YNFKEQ, per germline. The germline V and J ends were trimmed by 2 bases and 6 bases, with 11 bases remaining between them. The CDR3 DNA follows: TGTGCCAGCAGCCAAAGACAGAATTTTAATTCACCCCTCCACTTT. The encoded protein is CASSQRQNFNSPLHF.

The rearrangement links TRBV28 to TRBJ2-4; TRBD1 is a possible D gene (5 bases). There are 13 residues in the CDR3. Germline V gene lookup returns CDR1 MDHEN and CDR2 SYDVKM. V was shortened by 6 bases and J by 7 bases, with 13 bases between the two germline ends. CDR3: CASRDPRANIQYF. CDR3 DNA sequence: TGTGCCAGCAGAGACCCCAGGGCGAACATTCAGTACTTC.